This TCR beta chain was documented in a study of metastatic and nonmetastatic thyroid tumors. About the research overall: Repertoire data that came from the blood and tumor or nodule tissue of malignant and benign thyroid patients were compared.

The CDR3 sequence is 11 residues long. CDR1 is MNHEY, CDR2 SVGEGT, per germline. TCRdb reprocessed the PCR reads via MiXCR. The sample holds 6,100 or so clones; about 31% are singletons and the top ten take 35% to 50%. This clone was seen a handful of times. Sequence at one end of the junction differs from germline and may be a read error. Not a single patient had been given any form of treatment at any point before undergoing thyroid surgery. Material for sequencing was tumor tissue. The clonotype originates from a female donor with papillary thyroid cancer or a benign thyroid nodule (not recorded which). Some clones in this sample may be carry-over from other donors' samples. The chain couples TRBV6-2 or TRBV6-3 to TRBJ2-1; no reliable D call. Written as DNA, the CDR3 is TGTGCCAGCCGACTGTACAATCAGCAGTTCTTC. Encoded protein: CASRLYNQQFF.